The entry that follows covers one TCR beta chain sequence. The source of the sample is a study of blood T cell repertoires in COVID-19. Looking at the study overall: The United States, Italy and Spain were the sources of the acute and convalescent COVID-19 samples. Sources were T cells, B-cell-depleted T cells, or PBMCs; the material itself was cDNA or gDNA.

Authors' methods: By means of reference gene primer amplification, nucleated cell counts were estimated. Sequencing was performed with immunoSEQ multiplex PCR; in TCRdb, only in-frame clones are kept and a portion is missing. V and J calls and clone size are those listed in that table; D and trimming were worked out from the DNA. The sample lists about 58,000 clones; around 78% were seen once. The CDR3 consists of 13 residues. The V gene's germline CDR1 is MNHEY and CDR2 SVGAGI. The V gene end was trimmed by 6 bases and the J gene end by 5 bases; junction bases not matched to a gene: 6. Material for sequencing was peripheral blood. The TCR sequence derives from a human donor in a cohort sampled during active COVID-19. J is TRBJ1-2 and V is TRBV6-5; 7 bases map to TRBD1. The CDR3 nucleotides are TGTGCCAGCAGCTGGGGGACAGCTTATGGCTACACCTTC. The encoded protein is CASSWGTAYGYTF.